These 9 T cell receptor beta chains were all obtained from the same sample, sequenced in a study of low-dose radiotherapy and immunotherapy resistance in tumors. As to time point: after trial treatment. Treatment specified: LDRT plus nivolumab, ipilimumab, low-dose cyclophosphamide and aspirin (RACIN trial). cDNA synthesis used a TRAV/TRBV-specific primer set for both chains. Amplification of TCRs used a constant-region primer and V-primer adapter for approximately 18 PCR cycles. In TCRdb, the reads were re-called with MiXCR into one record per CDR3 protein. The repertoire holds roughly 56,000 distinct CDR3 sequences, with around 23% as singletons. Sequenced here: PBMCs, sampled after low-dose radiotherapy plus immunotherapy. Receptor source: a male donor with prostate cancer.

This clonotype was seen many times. CDR3 protein: CASSQDPGAETQYF. The DNA of the CDR3 is TGTGCCAGCAGCCAAGACCCGGGGGCGGAGACCCAGTACTTC. The chain uses TRBV4-2 and TRBJ2-5; D tentatively fits TRBD1 or TRBD2 (6 bases each). The CDR3 runs to 14 residues. Germline CDR1 LGHNA, CDR2 YNFKEQ. V lost 0 bases, J lost 5 bases, and 10 bases lay in between.

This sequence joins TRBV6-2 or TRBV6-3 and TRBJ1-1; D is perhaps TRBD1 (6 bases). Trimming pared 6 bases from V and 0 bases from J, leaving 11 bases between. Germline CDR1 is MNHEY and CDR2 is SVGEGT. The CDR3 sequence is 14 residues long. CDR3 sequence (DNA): TGTGCCAGCAGAGTGACAGGAATGAACACTGAAGCTTTCTTT. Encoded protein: CASRVTGMNTEAFF.

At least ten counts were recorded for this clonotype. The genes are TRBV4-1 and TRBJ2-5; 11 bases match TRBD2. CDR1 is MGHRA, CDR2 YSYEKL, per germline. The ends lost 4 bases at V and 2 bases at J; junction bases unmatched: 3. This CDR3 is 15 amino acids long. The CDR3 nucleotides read TGCGCCAGCAGCCCTAGCGGGAGGTGGCAAGAGACCCAGTACTTC. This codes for CASSPSGRWQETQYF.

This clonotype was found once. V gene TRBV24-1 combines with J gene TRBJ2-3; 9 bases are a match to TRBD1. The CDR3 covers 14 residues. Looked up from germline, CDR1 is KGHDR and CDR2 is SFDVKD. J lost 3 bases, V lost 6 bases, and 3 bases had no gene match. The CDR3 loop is CATSKTGGTDTQYF. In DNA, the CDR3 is TGTGCCACCAGTAAGACAGGGGGAACAGATACGCAGTATTTT.

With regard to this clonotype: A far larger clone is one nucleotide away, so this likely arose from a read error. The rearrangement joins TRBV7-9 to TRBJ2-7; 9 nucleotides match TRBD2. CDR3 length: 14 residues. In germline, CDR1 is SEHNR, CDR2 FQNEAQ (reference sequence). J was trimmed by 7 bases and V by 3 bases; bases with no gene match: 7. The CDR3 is CASSLGGRAHEQYF. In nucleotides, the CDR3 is TGTGCCAGCAGCTTGGGCGGGAGGGCCCATGAGCAGTACTTC.

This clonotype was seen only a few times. CDR3 DNA sequence: TGTGCCAGCAGTCCCGCCAGGGGCCCCTATGGCTACACCTTC. Protein: CASSPARGPYGYTF. The V call is TRBV27, the J call TRBJ1-2; the D gene is possibly TRBD1 (6 bases). The CDR3 covers 14 residues. Germline V CDR1 and CDR2: MNHEY, SMNVEV (reference sequence). V dropped 5 bases and J dropped 4 bases, with 14 bases sitting between them.

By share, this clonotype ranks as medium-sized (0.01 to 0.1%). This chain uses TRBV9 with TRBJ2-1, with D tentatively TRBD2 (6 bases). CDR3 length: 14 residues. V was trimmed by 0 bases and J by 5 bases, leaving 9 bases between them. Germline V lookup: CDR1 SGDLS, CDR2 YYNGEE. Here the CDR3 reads CASSVDGRDNEQFF. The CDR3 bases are TGTGCCAGCAGCGTAGACGGGAGAGACAATGAGCAGTTCTTC.

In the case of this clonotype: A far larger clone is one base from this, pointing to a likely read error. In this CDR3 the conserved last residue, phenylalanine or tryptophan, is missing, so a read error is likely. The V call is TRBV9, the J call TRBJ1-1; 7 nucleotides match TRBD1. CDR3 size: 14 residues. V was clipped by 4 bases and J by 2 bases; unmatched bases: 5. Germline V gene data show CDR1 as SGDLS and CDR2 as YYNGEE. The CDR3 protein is CASSRGQENTEAFL. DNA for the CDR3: TGTGCCAGCAGCCGCGGACAGGAAAACACTGAAGCTTTCCTT.

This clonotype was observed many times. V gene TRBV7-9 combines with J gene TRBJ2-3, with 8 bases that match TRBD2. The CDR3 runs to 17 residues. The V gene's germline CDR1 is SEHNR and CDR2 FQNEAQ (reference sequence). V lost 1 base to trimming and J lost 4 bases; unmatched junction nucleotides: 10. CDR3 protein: CASSLGSASGFSDTQYF. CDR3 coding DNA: TGTGCCAGCAGCTTAGGGTCGGCTAGCGGGTTCTCAGATACGCAGTATTTT. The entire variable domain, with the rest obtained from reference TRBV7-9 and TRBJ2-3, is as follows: DTGVSQNPRHKITKRGQNVTFRCDPISEHNRLYWYRQTLGQGPEFLTYFQNEAQLEKSRLLSDRFSAERPKGSFSTLEIQRTEQGDSAMYLCASSLGSASGFSDTQYFGPGTRLTVL.